The rows below give T cell receptor beta chains drawn from one sample of a study of blood T cell repertoires in COVID-19. Profiling relied on immunoSEQ multiplex PCR, and the TCRdb table lists in-frame clones only, not all of them. The sample holds roughly 56,000 clones; roughly 87% are singletons and the top ten take roughly 10%. The source material was peripheral blood. The origin of the receptors is a human donor in a cohort sampled during active COVID-19. The CDR3 runs from the conserved cysteine through the conserved F or W. Each record gives: clone size, D gene, J gene, V gene, CDR3 length, CDR3 protein, CDR3 DNA. D genes are given only for firm matches. Expanded clones are given a class, and other clones once, few, many or no size at all.

- | - | TRBJ1-5 | TRBV2 | 14 | CASSEQAVNQPQHF | TGTGCCAGCAGTGAACAGGCAGTCAATCAGCCCCAGCATTTT
- | - | TRBJ1-5 | TRBV5-1 | 13 | CASSFRGEQPQHF | TGCGCCAGCAGCTTCAGGGGAGAACAGCCCCAGCATTTT
once | TRBD1 | TRBJ1-4 | TRBV5-1 | 16 | CASSVQPGGMNEKLFF | TGCGCCAGCAGCGTACAGCCAGGGGGCATGAATGAAAAACTGTTTTTT
once | TRBD1 | TRBJ1-5 | TRBV28 | 13 | CASSVGQYQPQHF | TGTGCCAGCAGTGTGGGACAGTATCAGCCCCAGCATTTT
- | - | TRBJ1-4 | TRBV5-4 | 15 | CASSLQGRSNEKLFF | TGTGCCAGCAGCTTGCAGGGTCGGAGTAATGAAAAACTGTTTTTT
- | - | TRBJ2-1 | TRBV19 | 17 | CASSVGLAPRSYNEQFF | TGTGCCAGTAGTGTTGGGCTAGCCCCCCGGTCCTACAATGAGCAGTTCTTC
- | TRBD1 | TRBJ1-1 | TRBV28 | 16 | CASSYPGTGEVTEAFF | TGTGCCAGCAGTTACCCCGGGACAGGGGAAGTTACTGAAGCTTTCTTT
- | - | TRBJ1-6 | TRBV11-3 | 12 | CASSPPGSPLHF | TGTGCCAGCAGCCCTCCAGGATCACCCCTCCACTTT
- | - | TRBJ2-3 | TRBV28 | 15 | CAANPGSLGTDTQYF | TGTGCCGCAAATCCCGGTTCCCTCGGCACAGATACGCAGTATTTT
once | TRBD1 | TRBJ1-2 | TRBV28 | 16 | CASSFSNYGTGNGYTF | TGTGCCAGCAGTTTCTCGAATTATGGGACAGGAAATGGCTACACCTTC
- | TRBD2 | TRBJ2-5 | TRBV5-1 | 15 | CASSPGTSGQETQYF | TGCGCCAGCAGCCCCGGGACTAGCGGCCAAGAGACCCAGTACTTC
- | - | TRBJ1-5 | TRBV6-2/TRBV6-3 | 15 | CASSYSGGPAEPQHF | TGTGCCAGCAGTTACTCCGGGGGGCCCGCAGAGCCCCAGCATTTT
- | - | TRBJ2-7 | TRBV9 | 13 | CASSPSLSYEQYF | TGTGCCAGCAGCCCTAGCCTCTCCTACGAGCAGTACTTC
- | TRBD2 | TRBJ2-7 | TRBV19 | 14 | CASSMEREFYEQYF | TGTGCCAGTAGTATGGAGCGGGAATTTTACGAGCAGTACTTC
- | - | TRBJ2-3 | TRBV14 | 14 | CASSQAGVTDTQYF | TGTGCCAGCAGCCAAGCGGGAGTGACAGATACGCAGTATTTT
- | - | TRBJ2-7 | TRBV27 | 15 | CASSAGPRGPYEQYF | TGTGCCAGCAGTGCAGGGCCCCGAGGCCCCTACGAGCAGTACTTC
- | - | TRBJ1-1 | TRBV30 | 13 | CAVVRDIRTEAFF | TGTGCCGTCGTCCGGGACATCCGCACTGAAGCTTTCTTT
- | TRBD1 | TRBJ2-5 | TRBV15 | 14 | CATSRDRGQETQYF | TGTGCCACCAGCAGGGACAGGGGGCAAGAGACCCAGTACTTC
- | TRBD1 | TRBJ1-3 | TRBV3-1/TRBV3-2 | 18 | CASSQDLPTGPSGNTIYF | TGTGCCAGCAGCCAAGATCTGCCGACAGGGCCCTCTGGAAACACCATATATTTT
- | - | TRBJ1-5 | TRBV12-3/TRBV12-4 | 12 | CASSLPNQPQHF | TGTGCCAGCAGTTTACCTAATCAGCCCCAGCATTTT
- | - | TRBJ1-5 | TRBV11-2 | 16 | CASSPQPGGSNQPQHF | TGTGCCAGCAGCCCTCAACCAGGAGGGAGCAATCAGCCCCAGCATTTT
- | TRBD2 | TRBJ2-2 | TRBV3-1/TRBV3-2 | 16 | CARSRGGSGNTGELFF | TGTGCCCGCAGCCGGGGGGGGAGCGGGAACACCGGGGAGCTGTTTTTT
- | TRBD1 | TRBJ2-7 | TRBV10-2 | 13 | CASGTGGAIEQYF | TGCGCCAGCGGGACAGGGGGCGCGATCGAGCAGTACTTC
- | TRBD1 | TRBJ2-7 | TRBV13 | 16 | CASSTLRDSSPYEQYF | TGTGCCAGCAGCACCCTCCGGGACAGCTCACCTTACGAGCAGTACTTC
- | - | TRBJ2-3 | TRBV19 | 16 | CASSVVGAPSTDTQYF | TGTGCCAGTAGTGTAGTGGGAGCCCCTAGCACAGATACGCAGTATTTT
- | TRBD2 | TRBJ2-7 | TRBV10-3 | 15 | CAISESRLAGGEQYF | TGTGCCATCAGTGAGTCCAGACTAGCGGGAGGCGAGCAGTACTTC
- | TRBD1 | TRBJ1-5 | TRBV4-1 | 14 | CASSQGQGGQPQHF | TGCGCCAGCAGCCAAGGACAGGGTGGCCAGCCCCAGCATTTT
- | - | TRBJ1-1 | TRBV4-1 | 14 | CASSQGTQNTEAFF | TGCGCCAGCAGCCAAGGCACACAGAACACTGAAGCTTTCTTT
once | - | TRBJ2-2 | TRBV6-5 | 13 | CASRQGPTGELFF | TGTGCCAGCAGGCAGGGCCCCACCGGGGAGCTGTTTTTT
- | - | TRBJ1-2 | TRBV10-1 | 13 | CASSKTENYGYTF | TGCGCCAGCAGTAAGACTGAGAACTATGGCTACACCTTC
few | TRBD1 | TRBJ1-4 | TRBV7-9 | 17 | CASSQGTGSAMNEKLFF | TGTGCCAGCAGCCAAGGGACAGGGAGTGCTATGAATGAAAAACTGTTTTTT
few | - | TRBJ1-2 | TRBV19 | 12 | CASRSRGGGYTF | TGTGCCAGTAGATCGAGGGGGGGTGGCTACACCTTC
- | - | TRBJ1-1 | TRBV12-3/TRBV12-4 | 12 | CASRLKYTEAFF | TGTGCCAGCAGGCTAAAGTACACTGAAGCTTTCTTT
- | TRBD2 | TRBJ2-3 | TRBV19 | 18 | CASSIGEYSGTSTDTQYF | TGTGCCAGTAGTATAGGCGAGTATAGCGGGACTAGCACAGATACGCAGTATTTT
once | TRBD1 | TRBJ1-1 | TRBV7-2 | 14 | CASSYGTANTEAFF | TGTGCCAGCAGCTACGGGACAGCCAACACTGAAGCTTTCTTT
- | TRBD2 | TRBJ2-1 | TRBV6-5 | 12 | CASSPGAGREFF | TGTGCCAGCAGCCCCGGAGCAGGGAGGGAGTTCTTC
- | TRBD2 | TRBJ2-1 | TRBV11-1 | 16 | CASSRLAGNSYNEQFF | TGTGCCAGCAGCAGACTAGCGGGGAACTCCTACAATGAGCAGTTCTTC
- | - | TRBJ2-7 | TRBV29-1 | 12 | CSVDGGGDEQYF | TGCAGCGTTGATGGGGGAGGCGACGAGCAGTACTTC
- | TRBD1 | TRBJ1-5 | TRBV16 | 17 | CASSHPGQGGSNQPQHF | TGTGCCAGCAGCCACCCAGGACAGGGTGGTAGCAATCAGCCCCAGCATTTT
- | - | TRBJ2-5 | TRBV7-8 | 15 | CASSFAAGGQETQYF | TGTGCCAGCAGCTTTGCAGCGGGCGGGCAAGAGACCCAGTACTTC
- | - | TRBJ2-7 | TRBV18 | 15 | CASSPRPGVGDEQYF | TGTGCCAGCTCACCCCGTCCGGGGGTTGGGGACGAGCAGTACTTC
- | TRBD1 | TRBJ1-2 | TRBV5-5 | 16 | CASSFIPGQGAPGYTF | TGTGCCAGCAGCTTTATCCCGGGACAGGGGGCGCCTGGCTACACCTTC
- | TRBD2 | TRBJ2-5 | TRBV11-2 | 14 | CASSRTSVQETQYF | TGTGCCAGCAGCCGGACTAGCGTTCAAGAGACCCAGTACTTC
- | TRBD2 | TRBJ2-1 | TRBV7-3 | 15 | CASSLGLAGNNEQFF | TGTGCCAGCAGTCTAGGACTAGCGGGTAACAATGAGCAGTTCTTC
once | TRBD2 | TRBJ2-5 | TRBV6-2/TRBV6-3 | 17 | CASSPGLAGVRRETQYF | TGTGCCAGCAGCCCCGGACTAGCGGGAGTTAGACGAGAGACCCAGTACTTC
- | TRBD2 | TRBJ2-7 | TRBV7-9 | 17 | CASSPRVGEGIRYEQYF | TGTGCCAGCAGCCCGAGGGTGGGGGAGGGGATTCGCTACGAGCAGTACTTC
- | TRBD2 | TRBJ2-1 | TRBV6-2/TRBV6-3 | 18 | CASSYPGGRTSFSNEQFF | TGTGCCAGCAGTTACCCGGGGGGACGGACTAGTTTTTCTAATGAGCAGTTCTTC
- | - | TRBJ1-2 | TRBV7-2 | 15 | CASSPRQVPYYGYTF | TGTGCCAGCAGCCCCCGACAGGTCCCATACTATGGCTACACCTTC
- | - | TRBJ2-5 | TRBV28 | 14 | CASSSYPGGETQYF | TGTGCCAGCAGTTCGTACCCGGGGGGCGAGACCCAGTACTTC
- | - | TRBJ1-1 | TRBV23-1 | 16 | CASIIPRVLMNTEAFF | TGCGCCAGCATTATTCCCAGGGTGCTCATGAACACTGAAGCTTTCTTT
- | TRBD2 | TRBJ2-1 | TRBV9 | 17 | CASSEGHSGSSYNEQFF | TGTGCCAGCAGCGAGGGACATAGCGGGAGTTCCTACAATGAGCAGTTCTTC
- | TRBD2 | TRBJ2-7 | TRBV28 | 15 | CASSPPGGSTYEQYF | TGTGCCAGCAGCCCCCCGGGAGGGTCCACCTACGAGCAGTACTTC
- | TRBD2 | TRBJ2-4 | TRBV11-3 | 15 | CASSLDASGRHIQYF | TGTGCCAGCAGCTTAGATGCTAGCGGGAGGCACATTCAGTACTTC
- | - | TRBJ2-5 | TRBV5-8 | 13 | CASSLISQETQYF | TGTGCCAGCAGCTTGATCAGCCAAGAGACCCAGTACTTC
- | - | TRBJ2-1 | TRBV19 | 13 | CASSPPGNNEQFF | TGTGCCAGTAGTCCCCCCGGTAATAATGAGCAGTTCTTC
- | TRBD1 | TRBJ2-6 | TRBV27 | 18 | CASSLLAGGNSGANVLTF | TGTGCCAGCAGTTTACTGGCAGGGGGCAACTCTGGGGCCAACGTCCTGACTTTC
- | TRBD1 | TRBJ2-7 | TRBV7-9 | 14 | CASSLGTGKDEQYF | TGTGCCAGCAGCCTAGGGACAGGGAAGGACGAGCAGTACTTC